These 23 T cell receptor beta chains share one sample of origin, sequenced in a study of cytomegalovirus exposure and HLA in healthy donors. Vbeta (60) and Jbeta (13) primers were used in the PCR. Sequenced by immunoSEQ multiplex PCR; TCRdb stores in-frame clones only, minus some. The data show 150,000 to 200,000 clones, about 84% seen once. The sequencing sample was made of PBMCs. These receptors were obtained from a man aged 50 or older in good health and CMV-seronegative.

The V gene is TRBV6-4, the J gene TRBJ2-2, with D possibly matching TRBD1 (6 bases). Germline assignment: CDR1 MRHNA and CDR2 SNTAGT. V gave up 5 bases and J gave up 4 bases, with 11 bases separating them. The CDR3 has 14 amino acids. The chain's CDR3 is CASSSQQGTGELFF. CDR3 nucleotide sequence: TGTGCCAGCAGTTCCCAACAGGGCACCGGGGAGCTGTTTTTT.

V usage is TRBV18 and J usage is TRBJ1-4; 10 bases match TRBD1. Unmatched junction bases numbered 11, after V lost 5 bases and J lost 5 bases. CDR1 KGHSH and CDR2 LQKENI come from the germline V gene. This CDR3 comprises 17 residues. The CDR3 nucleotides read TGTGCCAGCTCATATCTGACAGGGGGCATTTCGAATGAAAAACTGTTTTTT. Its translation is CASSYLTGGISNEKLFF.

The chain employs TRBV30 and TRBJ1-5, with unresolved D. This CDR3 spans 17 amino acids. The V and J ends lost 1 base and 0 bases respectively, with 16 bases between them. Germline V gene sequence: CDR1 GTSNPN, CDR2 SVGIG (reference sequence). CDR3 nucleotides: TGTGCCTGGAGTGATTGGGCAATGATTTATAGCAATCAGCCCCAGCATTTT. This gives the protein CAWSDWAMIYSNQPQHF.

For this clone: The germline gene is not matched at one end of the junction; a read error may be the cause. The V gene is TRBV9, the J gene TRBJ1-1, with 7 bases lining up with TRBD1. Germline CDR1 is SGDLS and CDR2 is YYNGEE. CDR3 length: 16 residues. This chain's CDR3 is CASSVDPDRRNTEVFF. The CDR3 DNA sequence: TGTGCCAGCAGCGTAGACCCGGACAGGAGGAACACTGAAGTTTTCTTT.

Points on this clone: The sample carries other DNA sequences with the same CDR3. The chain is built from TRBV5-1 and TRBJ2-3, with D possibly matching TRBD1 (6 bases). Trimming stripped 2 bases from V and 5 bases from J, with 6 bases between. Germline V gives CDR1 SGHRS, CDR2 YFSETQ. The CDR3 spans 12 residues. The CDR3 is CASSLGGDTQYF. As DNA, the CDR3 is TGCGCCAGCAGCTTAGGGGGAGATACGCAGTATTTT.

The rearrangement joins TRBV19 to TRBJ1-1; D not certain. The germline V gene has CDR1 LNHDA and CDR2 SQIVND (reference sequence). The CDR3 is 14 residues long. V was clipped by 2 bases and J by 10 bases, with 17 bases between them. Here the CDR3 DNA reads TGTGCCAGTAGTATATCGAACGAAGCGGAGGGAGCTTTCTTT. Protein product: CASSISNEAEGAFF.

The chain combines TRBV2 with TRBJ2-3; 8 nucleotides agree with TRBD1. The CDR3 has 15 residues. The germline V gene has CDR1 SNHLY and CDR2 FYNNEI. V lost 6 bases to trimming and J lost 1 base; unmatched junction nucleotides: 6. The DNA of the CDR3 is TGTGCCAGCAGGCGGACAGGGCTCGGCACAGATACGCAGTATTTT. It is translated as CASRRTGLGTDTQYF.

V gene TRBV19 combines with J gene TRBJ2-3; 9 positions match TRBD1. The ends lost 5 bases at V and 1 base at J; junction bases unmatched: 4. This CDR3 spans 15 amino acids. CDR1 is LNHDA and CDR2 is SQIVND in the germline V gene (reference sequence). CDR3 sequence reads: CASSAWTGGTDTQYF. As DNA, the CDR3 is TGTGCCAGTAGTGCCTGGACAGGGGGCACAGATACGCAGTATTTT.

The chain links TRBV4-3 to TRBJ2-2; tentatively, D is TRBD1 (6 bases). The V and J ends lost 4 bases and 1 base respectively, with 19 bases between them. This CDR3 contains 18 residues. Germline V CDR1 and CDR2: LGHNA, YSLEER. The CDR3 coding sequence is TGCGCCAGCAGCCCTTTATCAACAGGGACCATGAACACCGGGGAGCTGTTTTTT. Translating it yields CASSPLSTGTMNTGELFF.

This rearrangement joins TRBV15 to TRBJ1-4; tentative D call: TRBD1 (6 bases). The CDR3 is 15 residues long. V dropped 1 base and J dropped 10 bases, with 16 bases sitting between them. Per germline, CDR1 LNHNV and CDR2 YYDKDF (reference sequence). CDR3 sequence reads: CATSRGGQGMGKLFF. DNA of the CDR3: TGTGCCACCAGCAGAGGGGGGCAGGGGATGGGAAAACTGTTTTTT.

In DNA, the CDR3 is TGTGCCAGCTCACCTTTGCGAGGGTCCCACTCTGGGGCCAACGTCCTGACTTTC. This gives the protein CASSPLRGSHSGANVLTF. This chain links TRBV18 with TRBJ2-6; possibly TRBD2 for D (5 bases). This CDR3 is 18 amino acids long. Germline V gene lookup returns CDR1 KGHSH and CDR2 LQKENI. Trimming stripped 3 bases from V and 0 bases from J, with 15 bases between.

As DNA, the CDR3 is TGTGCCAGCAGTCGCGGACCGGGGGAATACTACGAGCAGTACTTC. It is translated as CASSRGPGEYYEQYF. The V and J genes are TRBV5-6 and TRBJ2-7, with D tentatively TRBD2 (6 bases). The ends were cut back, 5 bases at V and 3 bases at J, with 18 bases in the middle. The CDR3 is 15 residues long. Germline CDR1 is SGHDT and CDR2 is YYEEEE.

Here the CDR3 reads CASSMRRQGLYEQYF. The CDR3 DNA follows: TGTGCCAGTAGTATGAGGCGACAGGGGTTGTACGAGCAGTACTTC. The rearrangement links TRBV19 to TRBJ2-7, with 8 bases matching TRBD1. Germline CDR1 reads LNHDA; CDR2 reads SQIVND (reference sequence). Unmatched junction bases numbered 8, after V lost 3 bases and J lost 4 bases. This CDR3 comprises 15 residues.

The chain links TRBV7-2 to TRBJ2-5, with 8 bases matching TRBD1. CDR1 is SGHTA, CDR2 FQGNSA, per germline. This CDR3 comprises 15 residues. V lost 4 bases, J lost 3 bases, and 7 bases stayed unmatched. The CDR3 DNA reads TGTGCCAGCAGCTCCCAGGGGGCTGGGGAAGAGACCCAGTACTTC. As protein: CASSSQGAGEETQYF.

CDR3 coding DNA: TGTGCCAGCAGCCCCACTGGGCCAGCGGACCCTGAAGCTTTCTTT. It codes for CASSPTGPADPEAFF. The chain is built from TRBV7-3 and TRBJ1-1, with unresolved D. Trimming took off 5 bases at V and 6 bases at J, with 19 bases between the two ends. Germline V gene sequence: CDR1 SGHTA, CDR2 FQGTGA. The CDR3 is made up of 15 amino acids.

This clone has a single count. The chain is built from TRBV30 and TRBJ2-1, with a tentative D call TRBD2 (7 bases). Germline V gene sequence: CDR1 GTSNPN, CDR2 SVGIG (reference sequence). V was cut by 0 bases and J by 10 bases, with 22 bases left in between. The CDR3 is 16 amino acids. The CDR3, as DNA: TGTGCCTGGAGTGTACCCAGGACTAGGGGGTTATGGGAGCAGTTCTTC. Translation: CAWSVPRTRGLWEQFF. The full variable domain, in which reference TRBV30 and TRBJ2-1 provide the parts outside the CDR3, is SQTIHQWPATLVQPVGSPLSLECTVEGTSNPNLYWYRQAAGRGLQLLFYSVGIGQISSEVPQNLSASRPQDRQFILSSKKLLLSDSGFYLCAWSVPRTRGLWEQFFGPGTRLTVL.

This rearrangement joins TRBV10-3 to TRBJ1-1; D gene unclear. CDR1 is ENHRY and CDR2 is SYGVKD in the germline V gene. With 10 bases removed from V and 3 bases from J, the gap between germline ends came to 9 bases. There are 11 residues in the CDR3. The DNA for the CDR3 is TGTGCCAGCGGAGGATACACTGAAGCTTTCTTT. Residues: CASGGYTEAFF.

J is TRBJ1-1 and V is TRBV4-1; 7 nucleotides line up with TRBD1. The length of the CDR3 is 14 residues. Germline loops: CDR1 MGHRA, CDR2 YSYEKL. V lost 9 bases, J lost 1 base, and 8 bases stayed unmatched. As DNA, the CDR3 is TGCGCCAGTCGCGAGGGGACAGCGAACACTGAAGCTTTCTTT. Translated: CASREGTANTEAFF.

This sequence joins TRBV5-6 and TRBJ1-3; no clear D gene. This CDR3 spans 14 amino acids. CDR1 SGHDT and CDR2 YYEEEE come from the germline V gene. V lost 0 bases to trimming and J lost 0 bases, with 4 bases between them. CDR3 DNA sequence: TGTGCCAGCAGCTTGGCAGGCTCTGGAAACACCATATATTTT. Its protein product is CASSLAGSGNTIYF.

This clone was seen only once. The chain combines TRBV6-4 with TRBJ1-5; no definite D call. Looked up from germline, CDR1 is MRHNA and CDR2 is SNTAGT. V dropped 3 bases and J dropped 3 bases, with 6 bases sitting between them. This CDR3 contains 13 residues. CDR3 sequence: CASSERANQPQHF. In DNA, the CDR3 is TGTGCCAGCAGTGAGCGGGCCAATCAGCCCCAGCATTTT.

The chain employs TRBV5-5 and TRBJ2-2; D is possibly TRBD1 (5 bases). In germline, CDR1 is SGHKS, CDR2 YYEKEE (reference sequence). CDR3 size: 16 residues. V was clipped by 4 bases and J by 0 bases, with 13 bases between them. CDR3 nucleotides: TGTGCCAGCAGCCAAGGGGCAGAAACGAACACCGGGGAGCTGTTTTTT. Protein: CASSQGAETNTGELFF.

This chain uses TRBV5-1 with TRBJ1-2; D ambiguous. Germline CDR1 and CDR2: SGHRS and YFSETQ. The ends were cut back, 3 bases at V and 3 bases at J, with 3 bases in the middle. The CDR3 consists of 11 residues. DNA for the CDR3: TGCGCCAGCAGCTCCGACTATGGCTACACCTTC. Protein sequence: CASSSDYGYTF.

V and J are TRBV10-3 and TRBJ2-4; 7 bases align to TRBD1. Germline CDR1 and CDR2: ENHRY and SYGVKD. The CDR3 is 16 amino acids. V dropped 8 bases and J dropped 0; count of bases not matched to a gene: 10. The DNA of the CDR3 is TGTGCCATCGGGCCGGGACAGCGACTAGCCAAAAACATTCAGTACTTC. Protein sequence: CAIGPGQRLAKNIQYF.